A single sample gave rise to the 27 T cell receptor beta chains below, sequenced in a study of spatial heterogeneity in lung cancer. This sample's time point: sample taken at primary tumor resection. Without sorting, whole RNA was sequenced from tumor, nontumor lung or frozen PBMC. TCRdb ran MiXCR on the 5' RACE reads and lists one entry per CDR3 protein. The sample shows about 11,000 distinct CDR3 sequences, roughly 7.9% of them seen only once. This material consisted of PBMCs, taken at surgery. The source of these receptors is a male donor with early-stage non-small cell lung cancer.

This clonotype showed up just a few times. CDR3 nucleotide sequence: TGCAGTGCTTCCTCGGGACTCAGGAACACTGAAGCTTTCTTT. It encodes CSASSGLRNTEAFF. This chain uses TRBV20-1 with TRBJ1-1; possibly TRBD1 for D (5 bases). V shed 5 bases and J shed 1 base, with 14 bases lying between them. CDR1 and CDR2 (germline): DFQATT, SNEGSKA (reference sequence). The CDR3 length is 14 residues.

This clonotype was seen repeatedly, ten times or more. The chain links TRBV9 to TRBJ2-3, with TRBD2 matching over 10 bases. CDR3 length: 15 residues. CDR1 is SGDLS and CDR2 is YYNGEE in the germline V gene. Trimming took 0 bases from V and 6 from J; bases not matched to a gene: 4. The CDR3 region is CASSVEGAGGDTQYF. The CDR3 coding sequence is TGTGCCAGCAGCGTAGAGGGAGCGGGGGGGGATACGCAGTATTTT.

This clonotype has a count of ten or more. The V gene is TRBV7-2, the J gene TRBJ2-1; TRBD2 matches at 10 bases. Germline V gene lookup returns CDR1 SGHTA and CDR2 FQGNSA. Trimming took 5 bases from V and 6 from J; bases not matched to a gene: 10. CDR3 length: 16 residues. CDR3 nucleotide sequence: TGTGCCAGCAGCCTCCGTCGAGCGGGGGGGACCAATGAGCAGTTCTTC. This encodes CASSLRRAGGTNEQFF.

With respect to this clonotype: An end of the junction does not agree with germline; a read error may underlie this. The rearrangement links TRBV7-7 to TRBJ2-5; possible D gene TRBD1, 5 bases. Germline-derived CDR1 and CDR2 are SSHAT and FNYEAQ (reference sequence). The CDR3 runs 13 residues. This CDR3 is CASSLVGEETQYF. CDR3 bases: TGTGCTAGCAGCTTAGTAGGGGAAGAGACCCAGTACTTC.

Many counts were recorded for this clonotype. J is TRBJ1-3 and V is TRBV13; D is unclear. Germline lookup yields CDR1 PRHDT and CDR2 FYEKMQ (reference sequence). Trimming stripped 5 bases from V and 0 bases from J, with 17 bases between. The CDR3 covers 17 residues. CDR3: CASSRGWAGNSGNTIYF. Here the CDR3 DNA reads TGTGCCAGCAGCCGCGGGTGGGCTGGTAACTCTGGAAACACCATATATTTT.

This clonotype was picked up many times. The gene calls are TRBV6-2 or TRBV6-3 and TRBJ2-7; 7 bases are a match to TRBD1. CDR1 is MNHEY and CDR2 is SVGEGT in the germline V gene. This CDR3 spans 13 amino acids. The J segment lost 3 bases and the V segment lost 8 bases, leaving 7 bases of the junction unmatched. CDR3 bases: TGTGCCAGCGTCCGGGACAGCCTCTACGAGCAGTACTTC. This sequence encodes CASVRDSLYEQYF.

The rearrangement links TRBV7-2 to TRBJ2-2; no clear D gene. Germline-derived CDR1 and CDR2 are SGHTA and FQGNSA. The CDR3 has 14 amino acids. V lost 3 bases and J 3 bases, leaving 8 bases between the germline ends. DNA for the CDR3: TGTGCCAGCAGCTTCTGGATGGACACCGGGGAGCTGTTTTTT. This encodes CASSFWMDTGELFF.

This clonotype has a count of ten or more. This chain links TRBV3-1 with TRBJ2-6; 9 bases align to TRBD1. The CDR3 has 19 residues. Per the germline V gene, CDR1 is LGHDT and CDR2 is YNNKEL (reference sequence). Trimming cost V 5 bases and J 1 base; bases outside gene matches: 12. The CDR3 DNA sequence: TGTGCCAGCAGCACCCGGACAGGGGCGGTCCTTTCTGGGGCCAACGTCCTGACTTTC. It encodes CASSTRTGAVLSGANVLTF.

The V and J genes are TRBV11-2 and TRBJ2-5, with D perhaps TRBD2 (6 bases). CDR1 is SGHAT and CDR2 is FQNNGV in the germline V gene. V lost 5 bases and J lost 5, with 18 bases in between. The CDR3 runs 15 residues. The DNA for the CDR3 is TGTGCCAGCAGCGGCGGGGAACTACCTCCGGAGACCCAGTACTTC. This encodes CASSGGELPPETQYF.

This clonotype occurred many times. V is TRBV6-5 and J is TRBJ1-2, with 9 nucleotides matching TRBD1. This CDR3 has 14 amino acids. The V segment lost 7 bases and the J segment 8 bases; nucleotides outside the gene matches: 11. Germline assignment: CDR1 MNHEY and CDR2 SVGAGI. CDR3 sequence reads: CASTTGTGSRGYTF. CDR3 in DNA: TGTGCCAGCACTACCGGGACAGGGAGCCGGGGCTACACCTTC.

This chain links TRBV30 with TRBJ2-7, with D perhaps TRBD2 (5 bases). The CDR3 length is 15 residues. CDR1 GTSNPN and CDR2 SVGIG come from the germline V gene (reference sequence). Trimming removed 2 bases at V and 0 bases at J, with 14 bases between. CDR3 DNA: TGTGCCTGGAGTATGTCGGCGGGTTTCTCCTACGAGCAGTACTTC. Encoded protein: CAWSMSAGFSYEQYF.

In its sample, this clonotype was seen many times. This chain links TRBV20-1 with TRBJ2-7, with D unresolved. Trimming shortened V by 1 base and J by 0 bases, and 10 bases separated the two germline ends. The germline V gene encodes CDR1 DFQATT and CDR2 SNEGSKA (reference sequence). The CDR3 contains 14 residues. The CDR3, as DNA: TGCAGTGCTAGAGTGCCATTTAGCTCCTACGAGCAGTACTTC. Amino acids: CSARVPFSSYEQYF.

By share of the sample, this clonotype is medium-sized. V is TRBV6-2 or TRBV6-3 and J is TRBJ1-2; 7 nucleotides match TRBD1. This CDR3 has 14 residues. Germline CDR1 reads MNHEY; CDR2 reads SVGEGT. V was clipped by 4 bases and J by 4 bases; unmatched bases: 6. CDR3 protein: CASSSAGTAYGYTF. CDR3 sequence (DNA): TGTGCCAGCAGTTCCGCAGGGACAGCCTATGGCTACACCTTC.

This clonotype was found many times. V is TRBV5-1 and J is TRBJ2-7; perhaps D is TRBD1 or TRBD2 (5 bases each). V was clipped by 1 base and J by 7 bases, with 12 bases between them. CDR1 SGHRS and CDR2 YFSETQ come from the germline V gene. This CDR3 region has 13 residues. The CDR3 nucleotides read TGCGCCAGCAGCTTGCGATCCAGGGAGGAGCAGTACTTC. Translating it yields CASSLRSREEQYF.

Concerning this clonotype itself: Germline is not matched at one junction end, which may reflect a read error. The chain couples TRBV9 to TRBJ2-6; TRBD2 is a possible D gene (5 bases). The V gene's germline CDR1 is SGDLS and CDR2 YYNGEE. The CDR3 spans 20 residues. The CDR3 spells CASSVPSGGQGNSVANVLTF. In nucleotides, the CDR3 is TGTGCCAGCAGCGTCCCCTCCGGAGGTCAAGGAAACTCTGTGGCCAACGTCCTGACTTTC. The full variable domain, its missing parts supplied by reference TRBV9 and TRBJ2-6, is DSGVTQTPKHLITATGQRVTLRCSPRSGDLSVYWYQQSLDQGLQFLIQYYNGEERAKGNILERFSAQQFPDLHSELNLSSLELGDSALYFCASSVPSGGQGNSVANVLTFGAGSRLTVL.

This clonotype was seen at least ten times. The chain couples TRBV5-1 to TRBJ2-3; 9 nucleotides line up with TRBD2. The J segment lost 3 bases and the V segment lost 0 bases, leaving 11 bases of the junction unmatched. This CDR3 is 18 amino acids long. Germline-derived CDR1 and CDR2 are SGHRS and YFSETQ. CDR3 residues: CASSLGSGGLAGTDTQYF. DNA for the CDR3: TGCGCCAGCAGCTTGGGATCAGGGGGACTAGCTGGGACAGATACGCAGTATTTT. The entire variable domain, with the rest obtained from reference TRBV5-1 and TRBJ2-3, is as follows: KAGVTQTPRYLIKTRGQQVTLSCSPISGHRSVSWYQQTPGQGLQFLFEYFSETQRNKGNFPGRFSGRQFSNSRSEMNVSTLELGDSALYLCASSLGSGGLAGTDTQYFGPGTRLTVL.

V and J are TRBV2 and TRBJ2-7; 12 positions match TRBD2. The CDR3 consists of 13 residues. Germline loops: CDR1 SNHLY, CDR2 FYNNEI. V shed 8 bases and J 4 bases; nucleotides not matched to a gene: 3. CDR3 region: CASHGTSGYEQYF. The CDR3 region has the DNA TGTGCCAGCCATGGGACTAGCGGGTACGAGCAGTACTTC.

This clonotype has ten or more counts. This rearrangement joins TRBV7-6 to TRBJ2-3; D call uncertain. Between the trimmed V and J ends, which lost 5 bases and 6 bases, there was a span of 12 bases. This CDR3 contains 13 residues. CDR1 SGHVS and CDR2 FNYEAQ come from the germline V gene. DNA of the CDR3: TGTGCCAGCAGCCCCCATCTGAGGGATACGCAGTATTTT. It codes for CASSPHLRDTQYF.

At least ten counts were recorded for this clonotype. This chain links TRBV13 with TRBJ2-1; TRBD2 matches 12 bases. Trimming took 5 bases from V and 5 from J; bases not matched to a gene: 22. Looked up from germline, CDR1 is PRHDT and CDR2 is FYEKMQ (reference sequence). CDR3 length equals 21 residues. CDR3 coding DNA: TGTGCCAGCAGCCCCACCCTGACTAGCGGGGGTCTCCCTGATACCGACAATGAGCAGTTCTTC. Its protein product is CASSPTLTSGGLPDTDNEQFF.

This clonotype was counted at least ten times. The chain is built from TRBV6-2 or TRBV6-3 and TRBJ2-2, with D unresolved. Germline V gene data show CDR1 as MNHEY and CDR2 as SVGEGT. This CDR3 is 16 amino acids long. V lost 2 bases and J lost 0, with 10 bases in between. CDR3 loop: CASSYGEVANTGELFF. The CDR3 nucleotides read TGTGCCAGCAGTTACGGTGAGGTGGCGAACACCGGGGAGCTGTTTTTT.

This clonotype showed up many times. This chain joins TRBV24-1 and TRBJ1-3; unclear D gene. The length of the CDR3 is 15 residues. V dropped 2 bases and J dropped 3 bases, with 10 bases sitting between them. From germline, CDR1 is KGHDR and CDR2 SFDVKD. In nucleotides, the CDR3 is TGTGCCACCAGTGATTCTAATCTAATTGGAAACACCATATATTTT. Its translation: CATSDSNLIGNTIYF.

This clonotype was found many times. This chain joins TRBV7-9 and TRBJ2-6, with 11 bases lining up with TRBD1. Germline assignment: CDR1 SEHNR and CDR2 FQNEAQ (reference sequence). This CDR3 contains 18 residues. The J segment lost 0 bases and the V segment lost 3 bases, leaving 4 bases of the junction unmatched. The CDR3 sequence: CASSLGQGVVSGANVLTF. CDR3 DNA: TGTGCCAGCAGCTTGGGACAGGGGGTAGTCTCTGGGGCCAACGTCCTGACTTTC.

The rearrangement joins TRBV29-1 to TRBJ2-5; TRBD2 matches at 7 bases. CDR3 length: 11 amino acids. Germline values: CDR1 SQVTM, CDR2 ANQGSEA. The V gene end was trimmed by 8 bases and the J gene end by 5 bases; junction bases not matched to a gene: 5. The CDR3 region is CSLARGETQYF. CDR3 sequence (DNA): TGCAGCTTAGCGCGGGGGGAGACCCAGTACTTC.

This clonotype was recorded at least ten times. The chain links TRBV12-3 or TRBV12-4 to TRBJ2-7; D gene unclear. This CDR3 contains 15 residues. The CDR3 DNA follows: TGTCCGCAGCAGCCCGCCCCGGACCGTTCCTACGAGCAGTACTTC. This sequence encodes CPQQPAPDRSYEQYF.

This clonotype appeared many times. The rearrangement joins TRBV7-2 to TRBJ2-7, with 8 bases identical to TRBD1. Germline-derived CDR1 and CDR2 are SGHTA and FQGNSA. This CDR3 has 14 amino acids. V shed 4 bases and J 1 base; nucleotides not matched to a gene: 3. The CDR3 DNA reads as TGTGCCAGCAGCTCCCGGGACAGGTCCTACGAGCAGTACTTC. Amino acids: CASSSRDRSYEQYF.

This clonotype was recorded at least ten times. V is TRBV7-3 and J is TRBJ2-1; D gene ambiguous. V shed 1 base and J shed 7 bases, with 14 bases lying between them. The CDR3 totals 15 residues. Germline assignment: CDR1 SGHTA and CDR2 FQGTGA. The chain's CDR3 is CASSLSQANENEQFF. The CDR3 DNA reads TGTGCCAGCAGCTTAAGTCAGGCTAACGAGAATGAGCAGTTCTTC.

The chain employs TRBV23-1 and TRBJ2-7; 10 bases match TRBD2. TRBV23-1 is an ORF, and what it does is uncertain. J was trimmed by 2 bases and V by 5 bases; bases with no gene match: 0. The CDR3 contains 13 residues. The CDR3 nucleotides read TGCGCCAGCAGTAGCGGGAGGGCCTACGAGCAGTACTTC. Its protein is CASSSGRAYEQYF.